This entry concerns a single T cell receptor (beta chain). The target antigen is unknown. UMI-labeled 5' RACE was used to make TCR beta libraries. From its re-call of the 5' RACE reads, TCRdb lists each CDR3 protein once, without DNA. In total, the table holds approximately 12,000 distinct CDR3 sequences. The data originate from a study of human CD8 memory T cell subsets. The study's findings and limits: Whereas effector memory cells differed, stem-like memory and precursor exhausted T cells had comparably high diversity. Beta chains alone were the T cell receptor chains sequenced in the study.

The sample taken for sequencing was CD8+ T cells from PBMCs. The TCR was taken from a human donor in good health.

The CDR3 reads CASSLATDTGAYNEQFF. This chain links TRBV5-6 with TRBJ2-1; TCRdb proposes TRBD1, but this gene call is untestable without DNA. The CDR3 sequence is 17 residues long. Germline V gives CDR1 SGHDT, CDR2 YYEEEE. The full variable domain, rest sourced from reference TRBV5-6 and TRBJ2-1, is DAGVTQSPTHLIKTRGQQVTLRCSPKSGHDTVSWYQQALGQGPQFIFQYYEEEERQRGNFPDRFSGHQFPNYSSELNVNALLLGDSALYLCASSLATDTGAYNEQFFGPGTRLTVL.